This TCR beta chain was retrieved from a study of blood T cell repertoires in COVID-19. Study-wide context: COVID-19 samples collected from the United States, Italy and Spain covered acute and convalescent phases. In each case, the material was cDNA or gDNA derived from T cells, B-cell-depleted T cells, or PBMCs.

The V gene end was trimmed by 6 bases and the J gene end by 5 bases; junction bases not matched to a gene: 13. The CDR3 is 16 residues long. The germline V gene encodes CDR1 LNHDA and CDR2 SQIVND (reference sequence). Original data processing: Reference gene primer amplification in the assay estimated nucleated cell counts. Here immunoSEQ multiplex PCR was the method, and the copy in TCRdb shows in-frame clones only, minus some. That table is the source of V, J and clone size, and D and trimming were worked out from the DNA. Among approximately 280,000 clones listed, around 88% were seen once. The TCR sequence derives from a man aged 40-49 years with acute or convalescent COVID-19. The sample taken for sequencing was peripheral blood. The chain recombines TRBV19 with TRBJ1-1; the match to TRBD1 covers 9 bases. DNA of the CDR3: TGTGCCAGTAGCAGAGGCCTTCCGGGACAGGGAACTGAAGCTTTCTTT. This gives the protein CASSRGLPGQGTEAFF.